Sequencing of this TCR beta chain was carried out in a study of T cell repertoires in cytomegalovirus infection. Study information: Public TCR beta signature analysis indicated the presence of both CMV infection and matching HLA type.

Via MiXCR, TCRdb re-called the reads, giving one row per CDR3 protein. Among 550,000 to 850,000 distinct CDR3 sequences listed, around 32% were seen once. The CDR3 length is 14 residues. J lost 9 bases, V lost 6 bases, and 10 bases had no gene match. General observations from the study: Frequencies of public TCR beta families were cumulated, and this identified carriers of CMV plus the relevant HLA.

Details on this clonotype: Its matching antigen is unknown.

The chain combines TRBV12-3 or TRBV12-4 with TRBJ2-3; 9 bases are shared with TRBD2. The specimen comprised cultured PBMCs, sampled from culture after CMV antigen stimulation. This sequence originates from a human donor in good health (CMV status not recorded). Some clones in this sample may be carry-over from other donors' samples. CDR3 loop: CASRSGRRLGTQYF. CDR3 in DNA: TGTGCCAGCAGGAGCGGGAGGAGGTTAGGCACGCAGTATTTT.